The following is a T cell receptor beta chain sequence with its context. This record belongs to a study of shared clonotypes between healthy human individuals. Sequencing was performed with immunoSEQ multiplex PCR; in TCRdb, only in-frame clones are kept and a portion is missing. The repertoire holds approximately 97,000 clones, with roughly two thirds as singletons. Trimming left V 9 bases short and J 0 bases short, with 11 bases between. Germline V gene data show CDR1 as MNHEY and CDR2 as SVGAGI. CDR3 length: 13 amino acids. The source of this sequence is a young man in good health. This chain links TRBV6-5 with TRBJ1-2; D remains ambiguous. Source material: memory CD8+ T cells sorted from blood. Stated subset: CD45RO+ cells pooled with CCR7-negative TemRA cells. CDR3: CARRGETNYGYTF. The CDR3 nucleotides are TGTGCCAGGCGGGGAGAAACTAACTATGGCTACACCTTC.